This entry is about one T cell receptor (beta chain). Germline V gene data show CDR1 as MGHRA and CDR2 as YSYEKL. Deletions cut 0 bases from V and 7 bases from J, with 15 bases between. This CDR3 is built from 15 residues. Per the study methods: By means of reference gene primer amplification, nucleated cell counts were estimated. Data came from immunoSEQ multiplex PCR; TCRdb stores just in-frame clones and leaves some out. The DNA gave D and trimming, while V, J and clone size come from that table. The sample shows just under 350,000 clones, around nine tenths of them seen only once. The sample comes from a study of blood T cell repertoires in COVID-19. About the research overall: Material from acute and convalescent COVID-19 was sourced from the United States, Italy and Spain. From T cells, B-cell-depleted T cells, or PBMCs came the material, which was cDNA or gDNA.

The sample comprised peripheral blood. The clonotype was recovered from a woman between 18 and 29 years old who had recovered from COVID-19. This chain joins TRBV4-1 and TRBJ1-2; D gene unclear. The CDR3 is CASSQEPKGGSGYTF. The CDR3 nucleotides read TGCGCCAGCAGCCAAGAACCGAAAGGAGGGTCTGGCTACACCTTC.